This T cell receptor (beta chain) was recorded in a study of T-cell reconstitution after alpha-beta-depleted transplantation in children. Ten or more counts support this clonotype. The antigen remains unidentified. General study points: Recipient T cells and thymic progenitors that survived were the source of the high TCRbeta diversity seen at day 60 in some patients. At around two months after transplant, the alpha-beta T cells were reportedly derived from several hundred expanded clones that came from non-depleted graft cells. Among T cells one year after transplant, newly produced cells accounted for most counts and diversity.

A library of TCRbeta sequences, prepared with unique molecular identifiers, was generated. A single record per CDR3 protein comes from TCRdb applying MiXCR to the PCR reads. In the table there are hundreds of thousands of distinct CDR3 sequences, 10% to 15% of which are singletons. With 1 base removed from V and 1 base from J, the gap between germline ends came to 24 bases. CDR3 length equals 20 residues. From germline, CDR1 is LGHNA and CDR2 YNFKEQ. The receptor was derived from a girl aged 2-10 years with congenital amegakaryocytic thrombocytopenia, due to receive a stem cell transplant. This chain links TRBV4-2 with TRBJ2-3; D is undetermined. The sequences come from PBMCs, collected before TCRalphabeta/CD19-depleted stem cell transplant. The CDR3 nucleotides are TGTGCCAGCAGCCAAGTTCTGGGTGACCCGCGCTTTTTTGGCACAGATACGCAGTATTTT. Translating gives CASSQVLGDPRFFGTDTQYF.